Detailed here is one T cell receptor beta chain. Its antigen is unidentified. The data derive from a study of shared clonotypes between healthy human individuals. General observations from the study: Despite large depth, sorted-subset datasets appeared incompletely sequenced. Four donors held about 5.1% of naive CD4 clonotypes in common.

Naive CD8 cells lacked CD45RO and underwent positive selection for CCR7, leaving out terminally differentiated effector memory CD45RA+ cells. Using immunoSEQ multiplex PCR, the repertoire was profiled, and TCRdb retains in-frame clones only, with some absent. The sample yields about 2 million clones, roughly 94% seen once. Germline V gene data show CDR1 as SGHNT and CDR2 as YYREEE (reference sequence). This CDR3 comprises 14 residues. The V gene lost 1 base and the J gene lost 5 bases, with 10 bases spanning the gap. V usage is TRBV5-4 and J usage is TRBJ2-1, with a weak D call TRBD1 (5 bases). Source material: naive CD8+ T cells sorted from blood. This TCR derives from a man between 18 and 35 years old in good health. The CDR3 spells CASSLLTENNEQFF. The CDR3 DNA is TGTGCCAGCAGCTTGCTGACAGAGAACAATGAGCAGTTCTTC.